This T cell receptor (beta chain) was obtained from a study of T-cell reconstitution after alpha-beta-depleted transplantation in children. The study, taken as a whole, reports: For some patients, TCRbeta diversity was high at day 60 because of recipient T cells and thymic progenitors that survived.

As concerns this clonotype: As yet, its antigen is unknown.

A library of TCRbeta sequences, prepared with unique molecular identifiers, was generated. TCRdb re-derived calls from the PCR reads in MiXCR, one entry per CDR3 protein. Of 600,000 to 700,000 distinct CDR3 sequences in the sample, about 12% are singletons; the top ten hold 0.65% to 0.9%. Trimming removed 2 bases from V and 4 bases from J, with 13 bases in between. Per the germline V gene, CDR1 is SGHTA and CDR2 is FQGTGA. The CDR3 is 15 amino acids. The clonotype originates from a girl aged 2 to 10 with congenital amegakaryocytic thrombocytopenia, due to receive a stem cell transplant. The rearrangement joins TRBV7-3 to TRBJ2-3; TRBD2 might be the D (6 bases). The sample here was PBMCs, taken before TCRalphabeta/CD19-depleted stem cell transplant. CDR3 nucleotides: TGTGCCAGCAGCTTAGGAGGGAGTATGGCAGATACGCAGTATTTT. This gives the protein CASSLGGSMADTQYF.